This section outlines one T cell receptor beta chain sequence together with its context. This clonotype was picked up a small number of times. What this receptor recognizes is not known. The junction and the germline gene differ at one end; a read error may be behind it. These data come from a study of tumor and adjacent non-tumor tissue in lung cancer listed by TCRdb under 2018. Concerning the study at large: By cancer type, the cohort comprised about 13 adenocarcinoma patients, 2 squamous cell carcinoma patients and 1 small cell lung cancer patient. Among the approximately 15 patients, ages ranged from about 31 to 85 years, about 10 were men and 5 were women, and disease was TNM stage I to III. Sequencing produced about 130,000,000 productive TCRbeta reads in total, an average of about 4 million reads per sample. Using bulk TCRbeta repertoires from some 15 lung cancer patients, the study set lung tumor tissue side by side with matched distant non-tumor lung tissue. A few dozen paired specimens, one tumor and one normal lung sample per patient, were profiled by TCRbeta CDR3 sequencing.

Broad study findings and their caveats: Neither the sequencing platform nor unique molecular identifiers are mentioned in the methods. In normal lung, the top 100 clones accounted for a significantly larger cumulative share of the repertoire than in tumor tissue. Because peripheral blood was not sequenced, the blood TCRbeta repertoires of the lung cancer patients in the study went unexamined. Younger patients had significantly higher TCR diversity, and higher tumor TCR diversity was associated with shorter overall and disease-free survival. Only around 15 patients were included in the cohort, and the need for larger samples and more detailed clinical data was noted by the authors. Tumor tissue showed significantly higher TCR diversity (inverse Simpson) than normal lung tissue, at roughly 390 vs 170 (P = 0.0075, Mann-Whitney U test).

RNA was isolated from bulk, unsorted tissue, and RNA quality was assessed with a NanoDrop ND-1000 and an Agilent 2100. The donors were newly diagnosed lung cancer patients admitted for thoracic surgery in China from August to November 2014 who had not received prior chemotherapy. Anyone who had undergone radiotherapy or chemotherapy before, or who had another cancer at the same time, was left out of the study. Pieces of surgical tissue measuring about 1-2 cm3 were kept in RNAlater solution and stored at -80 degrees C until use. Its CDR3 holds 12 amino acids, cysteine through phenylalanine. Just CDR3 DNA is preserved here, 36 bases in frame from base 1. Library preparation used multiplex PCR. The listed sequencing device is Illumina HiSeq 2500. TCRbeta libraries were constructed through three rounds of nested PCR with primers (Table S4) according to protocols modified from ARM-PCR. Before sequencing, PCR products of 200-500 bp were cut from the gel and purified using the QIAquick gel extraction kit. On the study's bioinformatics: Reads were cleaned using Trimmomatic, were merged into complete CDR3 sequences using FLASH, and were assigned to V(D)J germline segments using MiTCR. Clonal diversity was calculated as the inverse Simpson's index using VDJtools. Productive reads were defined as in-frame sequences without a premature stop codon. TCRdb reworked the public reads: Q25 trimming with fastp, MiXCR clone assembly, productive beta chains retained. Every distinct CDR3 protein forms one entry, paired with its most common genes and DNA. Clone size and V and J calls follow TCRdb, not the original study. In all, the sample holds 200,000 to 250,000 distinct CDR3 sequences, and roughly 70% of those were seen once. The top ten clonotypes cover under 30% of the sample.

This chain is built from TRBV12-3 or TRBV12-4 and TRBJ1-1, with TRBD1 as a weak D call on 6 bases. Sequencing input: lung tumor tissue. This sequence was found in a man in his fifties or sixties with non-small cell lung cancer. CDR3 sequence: CTSRGSNTEAFF. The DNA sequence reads TGTACCAGCAGGGGCAGTAACACTGAAGCTTTCTTT.